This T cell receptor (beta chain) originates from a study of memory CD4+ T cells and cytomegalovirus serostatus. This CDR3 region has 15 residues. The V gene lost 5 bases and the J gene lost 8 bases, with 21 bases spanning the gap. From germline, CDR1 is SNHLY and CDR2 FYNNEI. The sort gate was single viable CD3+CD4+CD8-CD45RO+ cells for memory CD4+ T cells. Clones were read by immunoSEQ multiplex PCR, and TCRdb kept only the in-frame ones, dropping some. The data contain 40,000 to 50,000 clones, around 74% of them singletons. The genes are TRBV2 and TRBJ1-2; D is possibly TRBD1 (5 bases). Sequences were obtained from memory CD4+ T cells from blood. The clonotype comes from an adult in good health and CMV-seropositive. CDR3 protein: CASSWGTADAGGYTF. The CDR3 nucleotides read TGTGCCAGCAGTTGGGGGACGGCCGACGCTGGGGGCTACACCTTC.